A selection of T cell receptor beta chains follows, all from one sample in a study of blood T cells in healthy people across ages. MiXCR, applied by TCRdb to the 5' RACE reads, yields one record per CDR3 protein. Of fewer than 2 million distinct CDR3 sequences detected, roughly two fifths appear once; the ten largest clones hold 20% to 25%. Input material: blood. The source of these receptors is a human donor in good health. The CDR3 runs from the conserved cysteine through the conserved F or W. Each record gives: CDR3 DNA, CDR3 protein, clone size, V gene, D gene, J gene. The D gene is left open where the match is weak. Clone size is given for some rows only: seen once, a few or many times, or a class if the clone is expanded.

DNA: TGTGCCAGCAGCTATTCGTACAGCGGAACAGATACGCAGTATTTT
CDR3: CASSYSYSGTDTQYF
size: many
V: TRBV5-5
D: .
J: TRBJ2-3

DNA: TGCGCCAGCAGCCAAGAAGGGCAGGAAGCTTTCTTT
CDR3: CASSQEGQEAFF
size: .
V: TRBV4-1
D: .
J: TRBJ1-1

DNA: TGTGCCGGCAGTGCGGGGGGTTTGACCACAGATACGCAGTATTTT
CDR3: CAGSAGGLTTDTQYF
size: .
V: TRBV2
D: TRBD2
J: TRBJ2-3

DNA: TGTGCCACCAGCGAGCGCAGGGGGGACGAGCAGTACTTC
CDR3: CATSERRGDEQYF
size: .
V: TRBV15
D: .
J: TRBJ2-7

DNA: TGTGCCAGCAGCCCGACGGACGTAGGGGCAGATACGCAGTATTTT
CDR3: CASSPTDVGADTQYF
size: .
V: TRBV7-2
D: .
J: TRBJ2-3

DNA: TGTGCCAGCAGTTCTACTAGCGGTAGGACCTACAATGAGCAGTTCTTC
CDR3: CASSSTSGRTYNEQFF
size: .
V: TRBV12-3/TRBV12-4
D: TRBD2
J: TRBJ2-1

DNA: TGCAGCGTTGGGGGACAGGGGTATTGGGACACAGATACGCAGTATTTT
CDR3: CSVGGQGYWDTDTQYF
size: few
V: TRBV29-1
D: TRBD1
J: TRBJ2-3

DNA: TGTGCCAGCAGCTTAGCGTCGAAGAGCGAGGAGCAGTTCTTC
CDR3: CASSLASKSEEQFF
size: .
V: TRBV7-9
D: .
J: TRBJ2-1

DNA: TGTGCCAGCAGTGGTACAGAAGAGGATACGCAGTATTTT
CDR3: CASSGTEEDTQYF
size: few
V: TRBV2
D: .
J: TRBJ2-3

DNA: TGTGCCAGCATTAGGAGCGGTGTCCAAGAGACCCAGTACTTC
CDR3: CASIRSGVQETQYF
size: .
V: TRBV2
D: .
J: TRBJ2-5

DNA: TGTGCCAGCAGCCGGGACATTCTCACAGATACGCAGTATTTT
CDR3: CASSRDILTDTQYF
size: .
V: TRBV7-2
D: .
J: TRBJ2-3

DNA: TGCGCCAGCAGCCAAGAAGGTACGAGGGGTTATACAGATACGCAGTATTTT
CDR3: CASSQEGTRGYTDTQYF
size: few
V: TRBV4-3
D: .
J: TRBJ2-3

DNA: TGTGCCAGCAGTTACGCCGGGACAGGGGGCCGCGAGCAGTACTTC
CDR3: CASSYAGTGGREQYF
size: .
V: TRBV5-6
D: TRBD1
J: TRBJ2-7

DNA: TGTGCCAGCAGCTTTTTAAGCGGTTCCTGGAATGAGCAGTTCTTC
CDR3: CASSFLSGSWNEQFF
size: .
V: TRBV7-9
D: .
J: TRBJ2-1

DNA: TGTACCAGCAGCCTTACAGGGAACTCCTACAATGAGCAGTTCTTC
CDR3: CTSSLTGNSYNEQFF
size: .
V: TRBV12-3/TRBV12-4
D: .
J: TRBJ2-1

DNA: TGTGCCAGCAGCTCCGGGACAGGGGTTGCCTACAATGAGCAGTTCTTC
CDR3: CASSSGTGVAYNEQFF
size: .
V: TRBV7-9
D: TRBD1
J: TRBJ2-1

DNA: TGTGCCACCAGTGATTCTCATTACTACGAGCAGTACTTC
CDR3: CATSDSHYYEQYF
size: few
V: TRBV24-1
D: .
J: TRBJ2-7

DNA: TGCGCCAGCAGCACCGGGGATGGCGGAGAGACCCAGTACTTC
CDR3: CASSTGDGGETQYF
size: many
V: TRBV5-1
D: .
J: TRBJ2-5

DNA: TGTGCCAGCAGCCGCCCGGGGCGGGGGGAGCTGTTTTTT
CDR3: CASSRPGRGELFF
size: .
V: TRBV12-3/TRBV12-4
D: .
J: TRBJ2-2

DNA: TGTGCCAGCAGTACCGGGACGTTGGTCTACGAGCAGTACTTC
CDR3: CASSTGTLVYEQYF
size: .
V: TRBV6-2/TRBV6-3
D: .
J: TRBJ2-7

DNA: TGCGCCAGCAGCTTTTTTACTAGCCAGGAGACCCAGTACTTC
CDR3: CASSFFTSQETQYF
size: few
V: TRBV5-1
D: .
J: TRBJ2-5

DNA: TGTGCCAGCCTATCCAGGGGCTTTCACACAGATACGCAGTATTTT
CDR3: CASLSRGFHTDTQYF
size: .
V: TRBV28
D: .
J: TRBJ2-3

DNA: TGTGCCAGCAGCTTAGGGGGGCGTGGGGGAGGCTCCTACGAGCAGTACTTC
CDR3: CASSLGGRGGGSYEQYF
size: .
V: TRBV7-9
D: .
J: TRBJ2-7

DNA: TGCGCCAGCAGCTTGGGTCGTAGCGGGGGGATAAATGAGCAGTTCTTC
CDR3: CASSLGRSGGINEQFF
size: .
V: TRBV5-1
D: TRBD2
J: TRBJ2-1

DNA: TGCGCCAGCAGCTTGTTCCACTACACAGATACGCAGTATTTT
CDR3: CASSLFHYTDTQYF
size: few
V: TRBV5-1
D: .
J: TRBJ2-3

DNA: TGTGCCAGCAGCCCCCTCGTCCCGGGACAATCAAGGTACTTC
CDR3: CASSPLVPGQSRYF
size: few
V: TRBV7-2
D: .
J: TRBJ2-7

DNA: TGCAGTGCTAGGTGGTACGGTCTAAGCTCCTACAATGAGCAGTTCTTC
CDR3: CSARWYGLSSYNEQFF
size: .
V: TRBV20-1
D: .
J: TRBJ2-1

DNA: TGTGCCACCAGCAGGCCCCCCTGGGGACTAGCGGGGGGGCGAGTCTGGGAAGATACGCAGTATTTT
CDR3: CATSRPPWGLAGGRVWEDTQYF
size: .
V: TRBV15
D: TRBD2
J: TRBJ2-3

DNA: TGTGCCAGCAGCCCGAGTCCTTCGAACACCGGGGAGCTGTTTTTT
CDR3: CASSPSPSNTGELFF
size: .
V: TRBV7-2
D: .
J: TRBJ2-2

DNA: TGTGCCAGCACCTGGAACAGCAGATCTAACTATGGCTACACCTTC
CDR3: CASTWNSRSNYGYTF
size: .
V: TRBV6-5
D: .
J: TRBJ1-2

DNA: TGCGCCAGCAGCTTCGGGGACAGGAGTAGAACCGGGGAGCTGTTTTTT
CDR3: CASSFGDRSRTGELFF
size: .
V: TRBV5-1
D: TRBD1
J: TRBJ2-2

DNA: TGTGCCAGCAGCTTACAAGGTGGTGGAAACACCATATATTTT
CDR3: CASSLQGGGNTIYF
size: .
V: TRBV7-8
D: .
J: TRBJ1-3

DNA: TGTGCCAGCAGCCGTTTGAACGAGGAAGCTTTCTTT
CDR3: CASSRLNEEAFF
size: .
V: TRBV7-8
D: .
J: TRBJ1-1

DNA: TGTGCCAGCAGTTCCCCTAGCGGGGCCCACTCCCACACAGATACGCAGTATTTT
CDR3: CASSSPSGAHSHTDTQYF
size: .
V: TRBV6-5
D: TRBD2
J: TRBJ2-3

DNA: TGTGCCAGCTCACGCTCAGGGACCGATAATTCACCCCTCCACTTT
CDR3: CASSRSGTDNSPLHF
size: once
V: TRBV18
D: .
J: TRBJ1-6

DNA: TGCGCCAGCAGCCAAGGGGCAGGGGGGAGCAATCAGCCCCGGCATTTT
CDR3: CASSQGAGGSNQPRHF
size: .
V: TRBV4-1
D: TRBD1
J: TRBJ1-5

DNA: TGCAGCGGCGGGACAGGGTACCCCTCCTACGAGCAGTACTTC
CDR3: CSGGTGYPSYEQYF
size: .
V: TRBV29-1
D: TRBD1
J: TRBJ2-7

DNA: TGTGCCAGCAGTGAAGACGGACAGGGAGGAGCGGAAAAACTGTTTTTT
CDR3: CASSEDGQGGAEKLFF
size: .
V: TRBV2
D: TRBD1
J: TRBJ1-4

DNA: TGCGCCAGCAGTCCGGATGGGGACGCCTATTCTAACGAGCAGTACTTC
CDR3: CASSPDGDAYSNEQYF
size: few
V: TRBV5-1
D: .
J: TRBJ2-7

DNA: TGCGCCAGCAGCCAACAACAGCAAGAGACCCAGTACTTC
CDR3: CASSQQQQETQYF
size: few
V: TRBV4-3
D: .
J: TRBJ2-5

DNA: TGTGCCAGCAGCCACTATTGGTCGGGGCGCAAAGATCGCTATGGCTACACCTTC
CDR3: CASSHYWSGRKDRYGYTF
size: .
V: TRBV13
D: .
J: TRBJ1-2

DNA: TGTGCCAGCCCGGGCTCCGGATACCATGGCTACACTTTC
CDR3: CASPGSGYHGYTF
size: .
V: TRBV6-9
D: .
J: TRBJ1-2

DNA: TGCGCCAGCAGTCTAACTAGCGGGCTGTACGAGCAGTACTTC
CDR3: CASSLTSGLYEQYF
size: few
V: TRBV4-1
D: TRBD2
J: TRBJ2-7

DNA: TGTGCCAGCACCCCAGAGTTTCAAGAGACCCAGTACTTC
CDR3: CASTPEFQETQYF
size: .
V: TRBV6-1
D: .
J: TRBJ2-5

DNA: TGTGCCAGCAGTTTGACTAGCGGGGGGTCCCGGAAAGATACGCAGTATTTT
CDR3: CASSLTSGGSRKDTQYF
size: once
V: TRBV7-2
D: TRBD2
J: TRBJ2-3

DNA: TGCGCCAGCAGCCAAGGCACGGGGGGGGTATTGGATACGCAGTATTTT
CDR3: CASSQGTGGVLDTQYF
size: few
V: TRBV4-3
D: TRBD2
J: TRBJ2-3

DNA: TGTGCCAGCAGCTTAGAGAGGTGGAACACTGAAGCTTTCTTT
CDR3: CASSLERWNTEAFF
size: few
V: TRBV11-2
D: .
J: TRBJ1-1

DNA: TGTGCCAGCAGTTACGTGGATGCGAATGAAAAACTGTTTTTT
CDR3: CASSYVDANEKLFF
size: .
V: TRBV6-2/TRBV6-3
D: .
J: TRBJ1-4

DNA: TGTGCCAGCAGAACTGAGCGGGGGGCCAACAATGAGCAGTTCTTC
CDR3: CASRTERGANNEQFF
size: .
V: TRBV2
D: TRBD2
J: TRBJ2-1

DNA: TGTGCCAGCAGTGATAGCACCCACAATGAGCAGTTCTTC
CDR3: CASSDSTHNEQFF
size: few
V: TRBV25-1
D: .
J: TRBJ2-1

DNA: TGTGCCAGCAGCTCACGGCAGCGGGGGTTGGGTGAGCAGTTCTTC
CDR3: CASSSRQRGLGEQFF
size: .
V: TRBV7-3
D: TRBD2
J: TRBJ2-1

DNA: TGCAGTGCTAGAGTGGCAGGGGCAGGGGAAGAGACCCAGTACTTC
CDR3: CSARVAGAGEETQYF
size: .
V: TRBV20-1
D: .
J: TRBJ2-5

DNA: TGCAGTGCACTGGACCCCGCCGAGGGGTACAATGAGCAGTTCTTC
CDR3: CSALDPAEGYNEQFF
size: once
V: TRBV20-1
D: .
J: TRBJ2-1

DNA: TGTGCCAGCAGTGCCCCCTCGGGACAGGGAAGCTATGGCTACACCTTC
CDR3: CASSAPSGQGSYGYTF
size: few
V: TRBV28
D: TRBD1
J: TRBJ1-2